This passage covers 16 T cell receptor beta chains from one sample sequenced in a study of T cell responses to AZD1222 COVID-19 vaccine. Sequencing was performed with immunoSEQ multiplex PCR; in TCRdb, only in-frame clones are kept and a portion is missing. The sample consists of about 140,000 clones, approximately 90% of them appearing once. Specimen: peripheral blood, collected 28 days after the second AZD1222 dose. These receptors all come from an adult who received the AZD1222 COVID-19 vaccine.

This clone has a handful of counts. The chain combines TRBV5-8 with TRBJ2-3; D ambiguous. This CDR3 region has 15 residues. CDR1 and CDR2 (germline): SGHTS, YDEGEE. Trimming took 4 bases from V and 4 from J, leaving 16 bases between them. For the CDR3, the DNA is TGTGCCAGCAGCCCCCAGGTGGCAACAGCAGATACGCAGTATTTT. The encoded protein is CASSPQVATADTQYF. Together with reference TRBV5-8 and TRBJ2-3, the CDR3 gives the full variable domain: EAGVTQSPTHLIKTRGQQATLRCSPISGHTSVYWYQQALGLGLQFLLWYDEGEERNRGNFPPRFSGRQFPNYSSELNVNALELEDSALYLCASSPQVATADTQYFGPGTRLTVL.

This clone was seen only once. The CDR3 DNA is TGTGCCTGGGCTTTCGGGACACCGAAACTGTTTTTT. It is translated as CAWAFGTPKLFF. The chain recombines TRBV30 with TRBJ1-4; tentatively, D is TRBD1 (6 bases). V shed 5 bases and J shed 11 bases, with 15 bases lying between them. This CDR3 comprises 12 residues. Germline V gene data show CDR1 as GTSNPN and CDR2 as SVGIG (reference sequence).

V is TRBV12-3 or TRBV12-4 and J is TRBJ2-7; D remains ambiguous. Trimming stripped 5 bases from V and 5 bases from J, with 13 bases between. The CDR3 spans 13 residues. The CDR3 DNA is TGTGCCAGCAGTCCCTTAAACCGGGACGAGCAGTACTTC. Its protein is CASSPLNRDEQYF.

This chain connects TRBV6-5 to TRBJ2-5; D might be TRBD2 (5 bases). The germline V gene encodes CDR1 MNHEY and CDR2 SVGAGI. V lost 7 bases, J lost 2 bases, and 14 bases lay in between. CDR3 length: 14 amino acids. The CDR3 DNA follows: TGTGCCAGCACTCCGGGAAACCAACAAGAGACCCAGTACTTC. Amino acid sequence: CASTPGNQQETQYF.

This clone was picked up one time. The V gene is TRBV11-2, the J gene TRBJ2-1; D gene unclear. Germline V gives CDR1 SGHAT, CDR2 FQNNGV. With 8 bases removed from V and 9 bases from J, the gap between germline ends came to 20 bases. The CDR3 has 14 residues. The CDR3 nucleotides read TGTGCCAGCGGCTCAGACGAGCAGGTCGGTGAGCAGTTCTTC. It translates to CASGSDEQVGEQFF.

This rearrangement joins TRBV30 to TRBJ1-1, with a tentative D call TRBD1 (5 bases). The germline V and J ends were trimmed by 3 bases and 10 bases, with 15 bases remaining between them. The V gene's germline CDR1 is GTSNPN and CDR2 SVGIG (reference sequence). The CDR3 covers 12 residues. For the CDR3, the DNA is TGTGCCTGGAGATGGCTGGGGCGTGGAGCTTTCTTT. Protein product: CAWRWLGRGAFF.

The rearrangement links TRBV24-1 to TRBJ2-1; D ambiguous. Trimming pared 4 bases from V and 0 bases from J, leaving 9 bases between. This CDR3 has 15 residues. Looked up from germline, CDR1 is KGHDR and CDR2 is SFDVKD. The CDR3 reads CATSDLDSSYNEQFF. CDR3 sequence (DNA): TGTGCCACCAGTGACCTAGATAGCTCCTACAATGAGCAGTTCTTC.

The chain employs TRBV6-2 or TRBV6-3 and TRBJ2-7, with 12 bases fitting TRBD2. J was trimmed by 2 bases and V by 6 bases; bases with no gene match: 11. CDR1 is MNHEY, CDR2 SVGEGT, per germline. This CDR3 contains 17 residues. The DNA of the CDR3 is TGTGCCAGCAGCAGAACCGGGACTAGCGGGTCGCCCTACGAGCAGTACTTC. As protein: CASSRTGTSGSPYEQYF.

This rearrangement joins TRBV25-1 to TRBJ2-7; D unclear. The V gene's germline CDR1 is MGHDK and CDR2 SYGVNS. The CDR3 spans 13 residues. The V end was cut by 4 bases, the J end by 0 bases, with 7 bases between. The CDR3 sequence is CASSAYSSYEQYF. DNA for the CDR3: TGTGCCAGCAGTGCATACAGCTCCTACGAGCAGTACTTC.

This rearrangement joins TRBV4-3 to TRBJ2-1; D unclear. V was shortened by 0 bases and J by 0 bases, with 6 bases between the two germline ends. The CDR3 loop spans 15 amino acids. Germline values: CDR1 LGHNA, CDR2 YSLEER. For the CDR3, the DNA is TGCGCCAGCAGCCAAGAAGTATACTCCTACAATGAGCAGTTCTTC. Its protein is CASSQEVYSYNEQFF.

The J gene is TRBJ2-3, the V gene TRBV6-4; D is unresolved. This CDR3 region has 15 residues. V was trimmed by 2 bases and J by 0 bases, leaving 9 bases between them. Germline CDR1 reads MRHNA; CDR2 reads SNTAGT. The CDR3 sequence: CASSDRAASTDTQYF. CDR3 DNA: TGTGCCAGCAGTGACAGGGCGGCTAGCACAGATACGCAGTATTTT.

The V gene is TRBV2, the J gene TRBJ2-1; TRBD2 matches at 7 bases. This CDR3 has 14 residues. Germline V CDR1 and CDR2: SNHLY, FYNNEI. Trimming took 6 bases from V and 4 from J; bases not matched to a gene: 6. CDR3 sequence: CASRIDGRYNEQFF. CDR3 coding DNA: TGTGCCAGCAGGATAGACGGGAGGTACAATGAGCAGTTCTTC. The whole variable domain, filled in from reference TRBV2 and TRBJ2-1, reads EPEVTQTPSHQVTQMGQEVILRCVPISNHLYFYWYRQILGQKVEFLVSFYNNEISEKSEIFDDQFSVERPDGSNFTLKIRSTKLEDSAMYFCASRIDGRYNEQFFGPGTRLTVL.

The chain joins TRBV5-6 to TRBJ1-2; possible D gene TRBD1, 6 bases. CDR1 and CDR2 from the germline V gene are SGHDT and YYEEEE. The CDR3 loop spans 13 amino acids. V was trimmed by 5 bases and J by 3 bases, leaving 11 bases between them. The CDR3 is CASSSGQYYGYTF. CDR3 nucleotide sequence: TGTGCCAGCAGTTCTGGACAGTACTATGGCTACACCTTC.

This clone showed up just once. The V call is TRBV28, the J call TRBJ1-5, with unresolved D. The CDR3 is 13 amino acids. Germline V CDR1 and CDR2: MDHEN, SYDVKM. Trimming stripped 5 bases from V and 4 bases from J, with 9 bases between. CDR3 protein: CASSPLQNQPQHF. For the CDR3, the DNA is TGTGCCAGCAGTCCCCTGCAAAATCAGCCCCAGCATTTT.

CDR3 sequence: CASSLSGIQETQYF. The CDR3 region has the DNA TGTGCCAGCAGTTTATCGGGGATCCAAGAGACCCAGTACTTC. J is TRBJ2-5 and V is TRBV27, with no clear D. From germline, CDR1 is MNHEY and CDR2 SMNVEV (reference sequence). Trimming cost V 0 bases and J 1 base, with 6 bases left between them. The CDR3 spans 14 residues.

CDR3 DNA: TGCGCCAGCAGCCAAGAAATCGTTGTTCCCCAGTACTTC. Protein: CASSQEIVVPQYF. The rearrangement links TRBV4-3 to TRBJ2-5; D remains ambiguous. The germline V and J ends were trimmed by 0 bases and 9 bases, with 11 bases remaining between them. Germline V gene lookup returns CDR1 LGHNA and CDR2 YSLEER. The CDR3 sequence is 13 residues long.